The rows below give T cell receptor beta chains drawn from one sample of a study of blood T cell repertoires in COVID-19. Repertoires were generated with immunoSEQ multiplex PCR, while TCRdb's copy carries only in-frame clones and drops some. The data show about 160,000 clones, about 90% seen once. Input material: peripheral blood. These receptors came from a woman between 65 and 79 years old with acute or convalescent COVID-19. The CDR3 runs from the conserved cysteine through the conserved F or W. D genes are given only for firm matches. The size entry is marked missing in some rows and otherwise reads once, few, many or a size class.

>TRBJ2-2|-|TRBV21-1|-
TGTGCCAGCAGCAAAGCTTTTGGAGGGAGGGGAACCGGGGAGCTGTTTTTT
CASSKAFGGRGTGELFF
>TRBJ2-2|-|TRBV6-2/TRBV6-3|-
TGTGCCAGCAGTTACTCGTTGTCGGGGGTAGGAAACACCGGGGAGCTGTTTTTT
CASSYSLSGVGNTGELFF
>TRBJ2-7|-|TRBV4-2|-
TGTGCCAGCAGCCAGCAAGCCGGGAGCGGTCTCTACGAGCAGTACTTC
CASSQQAGSGLYEQYF
>TRBJ2-5|-|TRBV2|-
TGTGCCAGCAGGCAGGAGACCCAGTACTTC
CASRQETQYF
>TRBJ2-1|-|TRBV4-1|TRBD2
TGCGCCAGCAGGCTGGCGGGAGACAATGAGCAGTTCTTC
CASRLAGDNEQFF
>TRBJ1-1|-|TRBV19|-
TGTGCCAGTAGTACAGGATTGTCCACTGAAGCTTTCTTT
CASSTGLSTEAFF
>TRBJ1-2|few|TRBV10-3|-
TGTGCCATCAGCTCCGGGACTGATGGCTACACCTTC
CAISSGTDGYTF
>TRBJ1-4|-|TRBV6-6|TRBD1
TGTGCCAGCAGTTACTCGCGGGACAGAGGTGAAAAACTGTTTTTT
CASSYSRDRGEKLFF
>TRBJ2-3|-|TRBV10-3|TRBD1
TGTGCCATCAGTGAGCGGACAGGGGGGAGCACAGATACGCAGTATTTT
CAISERTGGSTDTQYF
>TRBJ2-1|-|TRBV7-9|-
TGTGCCAGCAGCTTACAGGGAAAAGGTGAGCAGTTCTTC
CASSLQGKGEQFF
>TRBJ1-5|-|TRBV6-1|TRBD1
TGTGCCAGCAGTGACCAGGGGGTTAGCAATCAGCCCCAGCATTTT
CASSDQGVSNQPQHF
>TRBJ2-3|-|TRBV5-4|TRBD2
TGTGCCAGCAACTCGCCTAGCGGTAGCACAGATACGCAGTATTTT
CASNSPSGSTDTQYF
>TRBJ2-5|-|TRBV1|-
TGCACCAGCAGCCAAGGAGCGGGAGATGCGGCGTGGCAAGAGACCCAGTACTTC
CTSSQGAGDAAWQETQYF
>TRBJ1-6|few|TRBV9|-
TGTGCCAGCAGCTCGAGGCCCCAGGGGACCTATAATTCACCCCTCCACTTT
CASSSRPQGTYNSPLHF
>TRBJ2-7|-|TRBV4-3|TRBD2
TGCGCCAGCAGCCAAGAGGGGACTACCTCCTACGAGCAGTACTTC
CASSQEGTTSYEQYF
>TRBJ2-7|once|TRBV6-1|-
TGTGCCAGCAGTGAAGAAGTCGGGAACGGATACGAGCAGTACTTC
CASSEEVGNGYEQYF
>TRBJ1-4|-|TRBV5-1|TRBD1
TGCGCCAGCACCACCGGGACAGCAAATGAAAAACTGTTTTTT
CASTTGTANEKLFF
>TRBJ1-5|-|TRBV19|-
TGTGCCAGTAGCACCTCCGCGACAGGCGGCAATCAGCCCCAGCATTTT
CASSTSATGGNQPQHF
>TRBJ2-5|-|TRBV7-9|-
TGTGCCAGCAGCTTAGGTCAGGGTTGGGAGACCCAGTACTTC
CASSLGQGWETQYF
>TRBJ2-2|-|TRBV19|TRBD1
TGTGCCACCACCCAACCGGGGACAGGTACCACCGGGGAGCTGTTTTTT
CATTQPGTGTTGELFF
>TRBJ1-1|-|TRBV28|-
TGTGCCAGCAGAAAATTAGGGGACACTGAAGCTTTCTTT
CASRKLGDTEAFF
>TRBJ1-2|-|TRBV30|TRBD1
TGTGCCTGGAGTGTACAGGGGGTCTATGGCTACACCTTC
CAWSVQGVYGYTF
>TRBJ1-2|once|TRBV27|-
TGTGCCAGCAGTTTATCTGTGACACCCACCTATGGCTACACCTTC
CASSLSVTPTYGYTF
>TRBJ1-1|-|TRBV6-2/TRBV6-3|-
TGTGCCAGCAGTTACTTAGGACAGAACACTGAAGCTTTCTTT
CASSYLGQNTEAFF
>TRBJ1-3|-|TRBV30|TRBD1
TGTGCGGTGACAGGGAACTCTGGAAACACCATATATTTT
CAVTGNSGNTIYF
>TRBJ1-2|once|TRBV6-5|TRBD1
TGTGCCAGCAGTTACGAGGGGACAGGGAACTATGGCTACACCTTC
CASSYEGTGNYGYTF
>TRBJ2-3|-|TRBV11-3|-
TGTGCCAGCAGCTTCAGGGCAGATACGCAGTATTTT
CASSFRADTQYF
>TRBJ1-1|few|TRBV30|TRBD1
TGTGCCTGGAGTGGTCCCAGGGGGGCACCGAACACTGAAGCTTTCTTT
CAWSGPRGAPNTEAFF
>TRBJ1-3|-|TRBV4-1|-
TGCGCCAGCAGCCAAGATCCCCACAATGGAAACACCATATATTTT
CASSQDPHNGNTIYF
>TRBJ1-2|-|TRBV29-1|TRBD1
TGCAGCGTTGTAGGGGACAGGGAGACGGCGTATGGCTACACCTTC
CSVVGDRETAYGYTF
>TRBJ2-1|-|TRBV7-9|-
TGTGCCACGGGGGGCTCCAAGTCCGATGAGCAGTTCTTC
CATGGSKSDEQFF
>TRBJ2-2|-|TRBV11-1|TRBD2
TGTGCCAGCAGCTTATTCGCGGGAGACGGGGAGCTGTTTTTT
CASSLFAGDGELFF
>TRBJ1-5|-|TRBV4-1|-
TGCGCCAGCAGCCAAGAAGGACAGAATAGCAATCAGCCCCAGCATTTT
CASSQEGQNSNQPQHF